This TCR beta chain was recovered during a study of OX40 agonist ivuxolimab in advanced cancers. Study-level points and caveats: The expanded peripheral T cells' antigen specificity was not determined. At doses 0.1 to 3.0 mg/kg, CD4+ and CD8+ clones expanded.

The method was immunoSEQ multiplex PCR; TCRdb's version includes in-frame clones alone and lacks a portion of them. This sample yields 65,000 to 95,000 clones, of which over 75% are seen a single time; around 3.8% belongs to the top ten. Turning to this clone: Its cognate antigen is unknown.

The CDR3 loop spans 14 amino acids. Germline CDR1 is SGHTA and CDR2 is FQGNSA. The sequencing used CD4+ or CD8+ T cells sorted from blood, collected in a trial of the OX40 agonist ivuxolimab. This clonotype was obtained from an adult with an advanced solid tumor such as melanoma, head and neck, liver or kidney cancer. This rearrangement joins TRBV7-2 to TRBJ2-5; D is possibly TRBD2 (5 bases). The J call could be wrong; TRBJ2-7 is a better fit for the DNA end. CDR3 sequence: CASSYGLLEDEQYF. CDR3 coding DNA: TGTGCCAGCAGTTACGGACTCCTTGAAGACGAGCAGTACTTC.